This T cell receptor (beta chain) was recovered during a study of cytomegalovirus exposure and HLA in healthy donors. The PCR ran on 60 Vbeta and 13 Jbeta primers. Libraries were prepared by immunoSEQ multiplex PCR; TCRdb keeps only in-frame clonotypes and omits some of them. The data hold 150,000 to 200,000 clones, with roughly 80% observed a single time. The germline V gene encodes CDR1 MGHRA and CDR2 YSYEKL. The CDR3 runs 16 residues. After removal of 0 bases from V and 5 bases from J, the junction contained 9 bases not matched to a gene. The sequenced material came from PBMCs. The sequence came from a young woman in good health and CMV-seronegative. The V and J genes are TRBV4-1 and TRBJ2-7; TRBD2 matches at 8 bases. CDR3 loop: CASSQDRGSGTDEQYF. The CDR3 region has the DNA TGCGCCAGCAGCCAAGATCGGGGTAGCGGGACTGACGAGCAGTACTTC.